The 14 T cell receptor beta chains below were found in one sample sequenced in a study of control samples from healthy donors and cancer patients. TCRdb keeps only in-frame clones here, not all; method: immunoSEQ multiplex PCR. In the table there are some 200,000 clones, roughly 94% of which are singletons. Material: blood. These receptors all come from a man between 45 and 60 years old in good health.

As to this clone: Other DNA variants within this sample encode the same CDR3. V is TRBV15 and J is TRBJ1-1; 8 nucleotides agree with TRBD1. J gave up 4 bases and V 2 bases, and 3 bases lay outside the gene matches. Germline CDR1 LNHNV, CDR2 YYDKDF (reference sequence). This CDR3 spans 14 amino acids. The CDR3 DNA reads as TGTGCCACCAGCAGACAGGGGGCAGGCACTGAAGCTTTCTTT. It specifies CATSRQGAGTEAFF.

The chain links TRBV29-1 to TRBJ2-1; D possibly uses TRBD1 or TRBD2 (5 bases each). The germline V gene encodes CDR1 SQVTM and CDR2 ANQGSEA. The CDR3 is 16 residues long. The V and J ends lost 3 bases and 1 base respectively, with 16 bases between them. This CDR3 reads CSVETPRGDSYNEQFF. The CDR3 region has the DNA TGCAGCGTTGAGACCCCAAGAGGGGATTCCTACAATGAGCAGTTCTTC.

This sequence joins TRBV27 and TRBJ2-7; 10 positions agree with TRBD2. The CDR3 has 14 amino acids. Germline V gene lookup returns CDR1 MNHEY and CDR2 SMNVEV (reference sequence). The trim removed 2 bases at V and 2 bases at J, leaving 0 bases unmatched. The CDR3, as DNA: TGTGCCAGCAGTTTACTAGCGGGGGCCTACGAGCAGTACGTC. This codes for CASSLLAGAYEQYV.

J is TRBJ2-4 and V is TRBV4-2; D remains unclear. The germline V gene encodes CDR1 LGHNA and CDR2 YNFKEQ. Trimming left V 6 bases short and J 0 bases short, with 15 bases between. The CDR3 is 16 residues long. The CDR3 reads CASRTDGSVAKNIQYF. In DNA form, the CDR3 reads TGTGCCAGCAGGACGGACGGCAGTGTAGCCAAAAACATTCAGTACTTC.

The chain employs TRBV11-2 and TRBJ2-5; D remains unclear. V was pared by 5 bases and J by 0 bases, with 13 bases between. In germline, CDR1 is SGHAT, CDR2 FQNNGV. This CDR3 region has 15 residues. For the CDR3, the DNA is TGTGCCAGCAGCCTAAACAGTTGGTACCAAGAGACCCAGTACTTC. Encoded protein: CASSLNSWYQETQYF.

The chain's CDR3 is CASSPQGPGVFYEQYF. In DNA form, the CDR3 reads TGCGCCAGCAGCCCACAGGGCCCAGGTGTGTTCTACGAGCAGTACTTC. J is TRBJ2-7 and V is TRBV5-1; perhaps TRBD1 as D (6 bases). CDR3 size: 16 residues. Looked up from germline, CDR1 is SGHRS and CDR2 is YFSETQ. Trimming pared 4 bases from V and 3 bases from J, leaving 20 bases between.

The chain carries TRBV27 and TRBJ2-3, with 11 bases identical to TRBD2. V gave up 5 bases and J gave up 2 bases; unmatched junction bases: 12. The CDR3 has 18 residues. In germline, CDR1 is MNHEY, CDR2 SMNVEV (reference sequence). The CDR3 spells CASSRGASGGLHTDTQYF. Written as DNA, the CDR3 is TGTGCCAGCAGTCGTGGGGCTAGCGGGGGGTTACACACAGATACGCAGTATTTT.

The V and J genes are TRBV9 and TRBJ2-1, with a weak D call TRBD2 (5 bases). V lost 2 bases and J lost 0, with 12 bases in between. The CDR3 contains 16 residues. Germline CDR1 SGDLS, CDR2 YYNGEE. The CDR3 region has the DNA TGTGCCAGCAGCGTCACGCCGGGGAGCTCCTACAATGAGCAGTTCTTC. Translation: CASSVTPGSSYNEQFF.

The rearrangement uses TRBV18 and TRBJ1-5; 11 nucleotides agree with TRBD1. The CDR3 has 15 amino acids. The ends lost 3 bases at V and 4 bases at J; junction bases unmatched: 2. CDR1 and CDR2 (germline): KGHSH, LQKENI. The CDR3 DNA sequence: TGTGCCAGCTCACCGGGACAGGGGGTAAATCAGCCCCAGCATTTT. The encoded protein is CASSPGQGVNQPQHF.

The rearrangement links TRBV6-5 to TRBJ2-5; D gene uncertain. The CDR3 has 12 amino acids. V dropped 6 bases and J dropped 5 bases, with 10 bases sitting between them. Per germline, CDR1 MNHEY and CDR2 SVGAGI. The CDR3 here is CASSATVETQYF. CDR3 coding DNA: TGTGCCAGCAGCGCGACGGTGGAGACCCAGTACTTC.

This clone showed up just a few times. This rearrangement joins TRBV4-2 to TRBJ2-6; D not resolved. Germline CDR1 LGHNA, CDR2 YNFKEQ. The germline V and J ends were trimmed by 1 base and 2 bases, with 9 bases remaining between them. The CDR3 consists of 16 residues. The CDR3: CASSQVSQAGANVLTF. In DNA, the CDR3 is TGTGCCAGCAGCCAAGTGTCCCAGGCTGGGGCCAACGTCCTGACTTTC.

The V and J genes are TRBV4-1 and TRBJ1-1; 7 bases align to TRBD1. The CDR3 contains 16 residues. Losses at the gene ends were 4 bases for V and 4 bases for J; bases not matched to a gene: 12. CDR1 and CDR2 (germline): MGHRA, YSYEKL. CDR3 DNA sequence: TGCGCCAGCAGCCGAGGAGCGGGGCAGGGGGGCACTGAAGCTTTCTTT. The encoded protein is CASSRGAGQGGTEAFF.

As for this clone: This specimen includes other DNA sequences encoding the same CDR3. The chain joins TRBV2 to TRBJ1-5; 8 nucleotides agree with TRBD1. The CDR3 contains 13 residues. Germline CDR1 SNHLY, CDR2 FYNNEI. The trim removed 4 bases at V and 7 bases at J, leaving 3 bases unmatched. CDR3 protein: CASSGDRGQPQHF. The CDR3 DNA follows: TGTGCCAGCAGTGGTGACAGGGGCCAGCCCCAGCATTTT.

This clone appeared a few times. This sequence joins TRBV28 and TRBJ2-7, with TRBD2 identical over 8 bases. V was pared by 3 bases and J by 2 bases, with 6 bases of the junction left unmatched. CDR3 length: 15 residues. CDR1 and CDR2 (germline): MDHEN, SYDVKM. The CDR3 sequence is CASSLSGGVPYEQYV. CDR3 nucleotide sequence: TGTGCCAGCAGTTTGTCGGGGGGGGTACCCTACGAGCAGTACGTC.